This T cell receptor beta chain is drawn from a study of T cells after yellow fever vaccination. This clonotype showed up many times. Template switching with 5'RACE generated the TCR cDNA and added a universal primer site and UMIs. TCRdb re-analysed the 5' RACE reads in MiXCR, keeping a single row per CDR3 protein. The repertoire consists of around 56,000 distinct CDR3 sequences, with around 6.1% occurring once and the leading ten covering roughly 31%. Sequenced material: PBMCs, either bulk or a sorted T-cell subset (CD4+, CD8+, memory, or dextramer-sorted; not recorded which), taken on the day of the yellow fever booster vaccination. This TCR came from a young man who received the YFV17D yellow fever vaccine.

Here the CDR3 reads CASSDTRLAGGADTQYF. As DNA, the CDR3 is TGTGCCAGCAGTGATACCCGACTAGCGGGGGGGGCAGATACGCAGTATTTT. V usage is TRBV6-1 and J usage is TRBJ2-3; 14 bases are shared with TRBD2. CDR1 is MNHNS and CDR2 is SASEGT in the germline V gene. The CDR3 spans 17 residues. The J segment lost 4 bases and the V segment lost 3 bases, leaving 6 bases of the junction unmatched.